A selection of T cell receptor beta chains follows, all from one sample in a study of molecular identifiers for immune sequencing clone quantification. TCRdb reprocessed the PCR reads with MiXCR, giving one entry per CDR3 protein. The sample lists tens of thousands of distinct CDR3 sequences, roughly 25% occurring once. Material: naive CD8+ T cells from blood, with Jurkat cell RNA spiked in. Receptor source: a human donor in good health. Some libraries in this study had Jurkat cell RNA spiked in. Each CDR3 is given with its conserved first and last residue. Each record gives: V gene, J gene, CDR3 protein.

v_call: TRBV13
j_call: TRBJ2-3
cdr3_aa: CANSYTGADTQYF

v_call: TRBV4-3
j_call: TRBJ2-1
cdr3_aa: CASSQDGQGGNNEQFF

v_call: TRBV7-9
j_call: TRBJ2-5
cdr3_aa: CASSLVGAGAYLETQYF

v_call: TRBV2
j_call: TRBJ2-3
cdr3_aa: CASGGVPGLAGDPTDTQYF

v_call: TRBV6-5
j_call: TRBJ2-7
cdr3_aa: CASTPDRGPLEQYF

v_call: TRBV7-9
j_call: TRBJ2-5
cdr3_aa: CASSLGASGVQETQYF

v_call: TRBV27
j_call: TRBJ1-5
cdr3_aa: CASSLSPPGHQPQHF

v_call: TRBV29-1
j_call: TRBJ2-1
cdr3_aa: CSVEVGVANEQFF

v_call: TRBV29-1
j_call: TRBJ1-1
cdr3_aa: CSVERGGMETEAFF

v_call: TRBV11-2
j_call: TRBJ2-3
cdr3_aa: CASSLGYSSTDTQYF

v_call: TRBV28
j_call: TRBJ2-3
cdr3_aa: CASSPLAGGSDTQYF

v_call: TRBV27
j_call: TRBJ1-1
cdr3_aa: CASWGGSEAFF

v_call: TRBV6-5
j_call: TRBJ2-7
cdr3_aa: CASSYPGTGFHEQYF

v_call: TRBV10-1
j_call: TRBJ2-5
cdr3_aa: CASSESGSGGLETQYF

v_call: TRBV20-1
j_call: TRBJ2-7
cdr3_aa: CSALKYEQYF

v_call: TRBV6-2/TRBV6-3
j_call: TRBJ2-7
cdr3_aa: CASSYSTGEQYF

v_call: TRBV7-6
j_call: TRBJ1-4
cdr3_aa: CASSLGAGGSEKLFF

v_call: TRBV7-9
j_call: TRBJ2-6
cdr3_aa: CASSLVGAGANVLTF

v_call: TRBV7-9
j_call: TRBJ1-1
cdr3_aa: CASSLVPDRNTEAFF

v_call: TRBV28
j_call: TRBJ2-1
cdr3_aa: CASSSSGGPSNEQFF

v_call: TRBV28
j_call: TRBJ1-2
cdr3_aa: CASSSQGIHYTNYGYTF

v_call: TRBV7-3
j_call: TRBJ2-3
cdr3_aa: CASSLLSGTSGTADTQYF

v_call: TRBV7-9
j_call: TRBJ2-7
cdr3_aa: CASSPEAGYEQYF

v_call: TRBV27
j_call: TRBJ2-1
cdr3_aa: CASSTTSGAYNEQFF

v_call: TRBV19
j_call: TRBJ1-1
cdr3_aa: CASSIGLFSEAFF

v_call: TRBV15
j_call: TRBJ1-2
cdr3_aa: CATSRVGAGGDYGYTF

v_call: TRBV11-2
j_call: TRBJ2-3
cdr3_aa: CASSPISVDTQYF

v_call: TRBV20-1
j_call: TRBJ1-6
cdr3_aa: CSAKNRDRDNSPLHF

v_call: TRBV7-9
j_call: TRBJ1-1
cdr3_aa: CASSPRDRGEFTEAFF

v_call: TRBV21-1
j_call: TRBJ2-4
cdr3_aa: CASTAEKTKNIQYF

v_call: TRBV27
j_call: TRBJ1-5
cdr3_aa: CASSLWGDSNQPQHF

v_call: TRBV7-2
j_call: TRBJ1-3
cdr3_aa: CASSLTGDSGNTIYF

v_call: TRBV6-2/TRBV6-3
j_call: TRBJ2-7
cdr3_aa: CASSLTEVPYEQYF

v_call: TRBV29-1
j_call: TRBJ1-2
cdr3_aa: CSALGQGPPNGYTF

v_call: TRBV7-6
j_call: TRBJ2-2
cdr3_aa: CASSSLGAGVVAGELFF

v_call: TRBV5-3
j_call: TRBJ2-3
cdr3_aa: CASSPWGLGTDTQYF

v_call: TRBV9
j_call: TRBJ1-1
cdr3_aa: CASNSRGDTEAFF

v_call: TRBV27
j_call: TRBJ2-7
cdr3_aa: CASSTSPDYEQYF

v_call: TRBV12-3/TRBV12-4
j_call: TRBJ1-5
cdr3_aa: CASSLAEINQPQHF

v_call: TRBV20-1
j_call: TRBJ2-7
cdr3_aa: CSAREGQGAYEQYF

v_call: TRBV7-3
j_call: TRBJ2-3
cdr3_aa: CASSSSGSPTDTQYF

v_call: TRBV4-3
j_call: TRBJ2-7
cdr3_aa: CASSQDRPYEQYF

v_call: TRBV29-1
j_call: TRBJ2-1
cdr3_aa: CSVEGTEAEQFF

v_call: TRBV4-1
j_call: TRBJ1-2
cdr3_aa: CASSQERGGGLHYGYTF

v_call: TRBV5-4
j_call: TRBJ2-1
cdr3_aa: CASSLDLTSGGSVTYNEQFF